Below, one T cell receptor beta chain is given with its context. Antigen specificity is unknown. In TCRdb, the 5' RACE reads were re-called with MiXCR into one record per CDR3 protein. This table holds about 60,000 distinct CDR3 sequences, 25% to 30% found once. Between the trimmed V and J ends, which lost 7 bases and 1 base, there was a span of 10 bases. This CDR3 comprises 13 residues. Germline V CDR1 and CDR2: LNHDA, SQIVND (reference sequence). The study, taken as a whole, reports: The larger-cohort validation was restricted to a single TCR beta V-J rearrangement rather than whole repertoires.

The chain joins TRBV19 to TRBJ1-1; D is unresolved. This TCR was sampled from a female donor with breast cancer. Sequencing used tumor-infiltrating naive CD4+ T cells sorted from the breast tumor. Subset here: naive CD4+ T cells, CD4+CD45RA+CD25-. CDR3 nucleotides: TGTGCCAGTATAAACCGAAGGAACACTGAAGCTTTCTTT. Translation gives CASINRRNTEAFF.